The clone carrying this T cell receptor (beta chain) appeared once. Its specificity is unknown. Treatment meaning: approximately 11-day PBMC culture with coronavirus spike peptide pools or control peptides (ViraFEST assay). Germline V lookup: CDR1 DFQATT, CDR2 SNEGSKA (reference sequence). The CDR3 is made up of 17 amino acids. J gave up 6 bases and V 5 bases, and 22 bases lay outside the gene matches. Oncomine TCR Beta short-read sequencing was applied to DNA from cultured CD4+ T cells. Genomic DNA extraction was carried out from cultured CD4+ T cells. TCRdb independently ran MiXCR on the PCR reads; one entry per CDR3 protein. The sample shows roughly 19,000 distinct CDR3 sequences, less than 50% of them seen only once. The sample originates from a study of vaccination and CD4 T cells after COVID-19. As for the study in general: Post-vaccine specimens were obtained a median roughly 74 days after dose two (range 14 to 241).

This receptor was taken from a human donor who had recovered from COVID-19. The V call is TRBV20-1, the J call TRBJ2-7; 7 bases agree with TRBD1. The sequencing used CD4+ T cells from blood, cultured in vitro, collected after SARS-CoV-2 vaccination. For the CDR3, the DNA is TGCAGTGCTCTCAAGGTCCAGGGGGAACGCTTACTTTTCGAGCAGTACTTC. It specifies CSALKVQGERLLFEQYF.